This T cell receptor (gamma chain) was captured in a study of gamma delta lymphoproliferative disorders and STAT genes. TCRdb reanalysed the multiplex PCR reads with CATT. The profile shows 1,500 to 2,000 gamma-chain clones, around 20% of them singletons. In its sample, this clone was seen a few times. The protein that TCRdb holds for this DNA derives from a much larger clone and differs from the translated DNA at residue 5, which likely indicates a read error; the protein shown here is translated from the DNA. This CDR3 has 9 amino acids. Sequencing used genomic DNA taken from PBMCs of patients and controls.

The assigned J gene is TRGJ1 or TRGJ2, but the V gene is uncalled. The TCR comes from a human donor in good health. Sequenced: blood. Here the CDR3 reads CATWDKKLF. The CDR3 region has the DNA TGTGCCACCTGGGATAAGAAACTCTTT.